This T cell receptor (beta chain) was documented in a study of graft-versus-host responses after intestinal transplantation. Clones were read by immunoSEQ multiplex PCR, and TCRdb kept only the in-frame ones, dropping some. This sample has 9,100 or so clones; approximately 90% occur once, and the top ten carry 2.3%. CDR3 length: 15 residues. Trimming removed 3 bases from V and 8 bases from J, with 18 bases in between. In germline, CDR1 is SGHRS, CDR2 YFSETQ. The origin of this receptor is a human patient who received an intestinal transplant, so some T cells may come from the graft donor. The sample here was PBMCs, taken roughly 43 days after intestinal transplant. This sequence joins TRBV5-1 and TRBJ2-1; D is perhaps TRBD2 (6 bases). The CDR3 sequence: CASSSGRERRDEQFF. CDR3 coding DNA: TGCGCCAGCAGCTCCGGACGGGAGAGGAGGGATGAGCAGTTCTTC.